This T cell receptor (beta chain) comes out of a study of T-cell memory formation after mild COVID-19. Sample barcodes and UMIs were carried by the TCR alpha and TCR beta cDNA libraries that 5'RACE generated with constant-segment primers. TCRdb re-called the 5' RACE reads through MiXCR, storing one row per CDR3 protein. The table shows roughly 200,000 distinct CDR3 sequences, with about a sixth occurring only once. This clonotype showed up many times. V was trimmed by 4 bases and J by 8 bases, leaving 9 bases between them. CDR1 is DFQATT, CDR2 SNEGSKA, per germline (reference sequence). The CDR3 length is 11 residues.

V and J are TRBV20-1 and TRBJ2-1; unclear D gene. The sequence came from an adult woman who had mild COVID-19 (a few samples of this study predate the infection). Cell type and time point are not known. Sequencing input: PBMCs or a T cell subset sorted from them (not recorded which). In nucleotides, the CDR3 is TGCAGTGCTATTAAAGGGCATGAGCAGTTCTTC. It specifies CSAIKGHEQFF.